The clone carrying this T cell receptor beta chain was observed a few times. Its antigen remains unknown. The data stem from a study of T-cell memory formation after mild COVID-19. As for the study in general: For the most part, TCR clusters were specific to one donor. General observations from the study: The pre-infection memory compartment contained some responding clones, suggesting cross-reactive memory joined. Researchers could not confirm that second-wave clones peaking on day 37 targeted SARS-CoV-2. Mainly in CM and EM were contracting CD4+ clones; CD8+ were in EMRA.

With 5 bases clipped from V and 3 bases from J, the junction kept 13 bases outside the gene matches. The CDR3 sequence is 19 residues long. CDR1 and CDR2 (germline): MDHEN, SYDVKM. One entry per CDR3 protein results from TCRdb running MiXCR on the 5' RACE reads. This table has roughly 410,000 distinct CDR3 sequences, approximately 25% appearing once. The origin of this receptor is an adult woman who had mild COVID-19 (a few samples of this study predate the infection). Cell type and time point are not known. V usage is TRBV28 and J usage is TRBJ2-2; 12 nucleotides line up with TRBD2. The sample comprised PBMCs or a T cell subset sorted from them (not recorded which). CDR3 in amino acids: CASSPKTLLAGGYTGELFF. The CDR3 DNA reads as TGTGCCAGCAGTCCAAAAACCCTACTAGCGGGAGGTTACACCGGGGAGCTGTTTTTT.